This T cell receptor (beta chain) is drawn from a study of OX40 agonist ivuxolimab in advanced cancers. The study's findings and limits: Clonal expansion among partial responders at 0.1-3.0 mg/kg ranked near the lowest. Dose levels from 0.1 to 3.0 mg/kg saw CD4+ and CD8+ blood T cells expand clonally by week 6.

Method: immunoSEQ multiplex PCR; TCRdb's copy keeps in-frame clones and lacks some. The data show fewer than 40,000 clones, 65% to 80% seen once. As to this clone: What it recognizes is unknown.

In germline, CDR1 is ENHRY, CDR2 SYGVKD. The CDR3 is 16 amino acids. V gave up 3 bases and J gave up 0 bases, with 12 bases separating them. Baseline, cycle 4 day 1, and cycle 7 day 1 were the blood sampling points. This clonotype was sampled from an adult with an advanced solid tumor such as melanoma, head and neck, liver or kidney cancer. The chain joins TRBV10-3 to TRBJ2-4, with a tentative D call TRBD2 (6 bases). This specimen consisted of CD4+ or CD8+ T cells sorted from blood, obtained in a trial of the OX40 agonist ivuxolimab. The CDR3 here is CAISESDGRAKNIQYF. Written as DNA, the CDR3 is TGTGCCATCAGTGAATCGGACGGGAGAGCCAAAAACATTCAGTACTTC.